This T cell receptor (beta chain) was observed in a study of blood T cell repertoires in COVID-19. This clone was seen more than once but under ten times. There are 13 residues in the CDR3. V trimming: 6 bases; J trimming: 5 bases; junction bases outside the gene matches: 5. Germline V lookup: CDR1 MNHNY, CDR2 SVGAGI (reference sequence). Data came from immunoSEQ multiplex PCR; TCRdb stores just in-frame clones and leaves some out. Among over 200,000 clones, 70% to 90% were seen once, and the ten largest hold 3% to 3.5%. V is TRBV6-6 and J is TRBJ1-2, with 8 positions matching TRBD1. What was sequenced was PBMCs or T cells enriched from blood (not recorded which). The receptor was derived from a woman in her forties or fifties in a cohort exposed to, infected with or recovered from COVID-19 (not recorded which). The CDR3 region has the DNA TGTGCCAGCAGCGGACAGGGAGGATATGGCTACACCTTC. It specifies CASSGQGGYGYTF.